Listed below are T cell receptor beta chains from one sample, sequenced in a study of blood T cell repertoires in COVID-19. Data came from immunoSEQ multiplex PCR; TCRdb stores just in-frame clones and leaves some out. The data contain roughly 52,000 clones, over 75% of them singletons. The sample was peripheral blood. The receptors here all came from a man at least 80 years old with COVID-19, enrolled during active disease. CDR3s include the opening cysteine and the closing phenylalanine or tryptophan. Fields, in order: clone size, J gene, CDR3 length, V gene, CDR3 protein. Where a row states a size, it is once, few, many or the class of an expanded clone; other rows omit it.

abundance: .
j_gene: TRBJ1-1
len: 13
v_gene: TRBV6-5
CDR3aa: CASSIRGNTEAFF

abundance: few
j_gene: TRBJ1-5
len: 16
v_gene: TRBV27
CDR3aa: CASSLQVGGSNQPQHF

abundance: .
j_gene: TRBJ2-3
len: 15
v_gene: TRBV5-1
CDR3aa: CASSQSAVFTDTQYF

abundance: .
j_gene: TRBJ1-3
len: 14
v_gene: TRBV6-6
CDR3aa: CASSSFGSGNTIYF

abundance: .
j_gene: TRBJ1-2
len: 15
v_gene: TRBV5-6
CDR3aa: CASSIVQGLDYGYTF

abundance: .
j_gene: TRBJ2-1
len: 19
v_gene: TRBV28
CDR3aa: CASSPHPISLAGGVEEQFF

abundance: .
j_gene: TRBJ2-4
len: 15
v_gene: TRBV5-1
CDR3aa: CASSLQTGTKNIQYF

abundance: .
j_gene: TRBJ1-4
len: 13
v_gene: TRBV2
CDR3aa: CASRGQGNEKLFF

abundance: .
j_gene: TRBJ1-5
len: 12
v_gene: TRBV12-3/TRBV12-4
CDR3aa: CASTLEVQPQHF

abundance: .
j_gene: TRBJ1-6
len: 14
v_gene: TRBV28
CDR3aa: CASRGDLGGSPLHF

abundance: .
j_gene: TRBJ1-1
len: 16
v_gene: TRBV28
CDR3aa: CASSFRVGVMNTEAFF

abundance: .
j_gene: TRBJ1-1
len: 12
v_gene: TRBV12-3/TRBV12-4
CDR3aa: CASSFQNTEAFF

abundance: .
j_gene: TRBJ1-1
len: 14
v_gene: TRBV18
CDR3aa: CASSPLSGWSEAFF

abundance: .
j_gene: TRBJ2-5
len: 15
v_gene: TRBV9
CDR3aa: CASSRNGLALETQYF

abundance: once
j_gene: TRBJ1-1
len: 14
v_gene: TRBV27
CDR3aa: CASRGTGWNTEAFF

abundance: .
j_gene: TRBJ2-6
len: 16
v_gene: TRBV5-6
CDR3aa: CASSPGQVSGANVLTF

abundance: .
j_gene: TRBJ2-1
len: 18
v_gene: TRBV5-4
CDR3aa: CASSSLAGGQSSYNEQFF

abundance: once
j_gene: TRBJ1-4
len: 14
v_gene: TRBV11-3
CDR3aa: CASSRSGTNEKLFF

abundance: few
j_gene: TRBJ2-7
len: 16
v_gene: TRBV7-2
CDR3aa: CASSLLGLAGGYEQYF

abundance: few
j_gene: TRBJ1-2
len: 14
v_gene: TRBV7-3
CDR3aa: CASSSRGDRYGYTF

abundance: .
j_gene: TRBJ2-2
len: 14
v_gene: TRBV5-1
CDR3aa: CASSFYPEAGELFF

abundance: .
j_gene: TRBJ2-5
len: 13
v_gene: TRBV6-5
CDR3aa: CASTLSGSETQYF

abundance: .
j_gene: TRBJ1-1
len: 15
v_gene: TRBV24-1
CDR3aa: CATSDLRVWDTEAFF

abundance: .
j_gene: TRBJ1-6
len: 15
v_gene: TRBV18
CDR3aa: CASSPQQGGNSPLHF

abundance: .
j_gene: TRBJ1-6
len: 15
v_gene: TRBV9
CDR3aa: CASSVNRGLNSPLHF

abundance: .
j_gene: TRBJ1-2
len: 13
v_gene: TRBV7-2
CDR3aa: CASSPHEGFGYTF

abundance: .
j_gene: TRBJ1-4
len: 12
v_gene: TRBV12-3/TRBV12-4
CDR3aa: CASSFAGTGLFF

abundance: .
j_gene: TRBJ1-1
len: 15
v_gene: TRBV19
CDR3aa: CASSISNGGGTEAFF

abundance: .
j_gene: TRBJ1-1
len: 13
v_gene: TRBV5-1
CDR3aa: CASSFQGSTEAFF

abundance: .
j_gene: TRBJ2-1
len: 13
v_gene: TRBV3-1/TRBV3-2
CDR3aa: CASSQGQGNEQFF

abundance: .
j_gene: TRBJ2-5
len: 12
v_gene: TRBV12-3/TRBV12-4
CDR3aa: CASTLERETQYF

abundance: .
j_gene: TRBJ1-5
len: 13
v_gene: TRBV29-1
CDR3aa: CSVVERYGQPQHF

abundance: .
j_gene: TRBJ1-2
len: 14
v_gene: TRBV28
CDR3aa: CASSPPDKNTGYTF

abundance: .
j_gene: TRBJ1-1
len: 14
v_gene: TRBV27
CDR3aa: CASSYGDRDTEAFF

abundance: .
j_gene: TRBJ2-5
len: 15
v_gene: TRBV3-1/TRBV3-2
CDR3aa: CASSQRSGVVETQYF

abundance: .
j_gene: TRBJ2-1
len: 15
v_gene: TRBV6-5
CDR3aa: CASSYPGLAGGEQFF

abundance: .
j_gene: TRBJ2-3
len: 12
v_gene: TRBV6-5
CDR3aa: CAAGRGTDTQYF

abundance: .
j_gene: TRBJ2-1
len: 18
v_gene: TRBV7-6
CDR3aa: CASSLATSGGASYNEQFF

abundance: .
j_gene: TRBJ2-2
len: 15
v_gene: TRBV6-2/TRBV6-3
CDR3aa: CASSEAGGGVGELFF

abundance: once
j_gene: TRBJ2-7
len: 12
v_gene: TRBV6-6
CDR3aa: CASSPTSYEQYF

abundance: .
j_gene: TRBJ2-3
len: 19
v_gene: TRBV4-3
CDR3aa: CASSQGPILAGGPGDTQYF

abundance: .
j_gene: TRBJ1-2
len: 12
v_gene: TRBV7-9
CDR3aa: CASSSQGPGYTF

abundance: .
j_gene: TRBJ2-3
len: 15
v_gene: TRBV20-1
CDR3aa: CSASPPAGLTDTQYF

abundance: .
j_gene: TRBJ2-5
len: 14
v_gene: TRBV7-3
CDR3aa: CASSLRGDLETQYF

abundance: .
j_gene: TRBJ1-2
len: 12
v_gene: TRBV25-1
CDR3aa: CASSGGAGGYTF

abundance: once
j_gene: TRBJ2-2
len: 16
v_gene: TRBV11-2
CDR3aa: CASSPGLLLNTGELFF

abundance: .
j_gene: TRBJ1-5
len: 12
v_gene: TRBV12-3/TRBV12-4
CDR3aa: CASSYQNQPQHF

abundance: once
j_gene: TRBJ2-5
len: 14
v_gene: TRBV9
CDR3aa: CASSVGASLVTQYF